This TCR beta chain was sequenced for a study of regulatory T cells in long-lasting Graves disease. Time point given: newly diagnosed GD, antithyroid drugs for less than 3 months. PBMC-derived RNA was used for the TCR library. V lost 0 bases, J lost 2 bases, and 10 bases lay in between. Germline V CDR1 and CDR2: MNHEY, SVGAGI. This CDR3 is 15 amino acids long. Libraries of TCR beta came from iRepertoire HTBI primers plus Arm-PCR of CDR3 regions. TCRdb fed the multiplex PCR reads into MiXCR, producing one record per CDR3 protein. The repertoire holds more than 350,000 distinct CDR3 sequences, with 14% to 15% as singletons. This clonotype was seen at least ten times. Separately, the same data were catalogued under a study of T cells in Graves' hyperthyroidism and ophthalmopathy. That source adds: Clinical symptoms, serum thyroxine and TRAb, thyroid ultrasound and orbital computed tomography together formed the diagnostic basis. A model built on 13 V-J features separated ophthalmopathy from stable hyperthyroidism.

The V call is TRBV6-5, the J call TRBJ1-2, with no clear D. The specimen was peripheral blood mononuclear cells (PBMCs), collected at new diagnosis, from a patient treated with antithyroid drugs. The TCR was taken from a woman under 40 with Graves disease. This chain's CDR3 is CASSYSRASNYGYTF. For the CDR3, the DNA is TGTGCCAGCAGTTACTCGAGGGCGTCCAACTATGGCTACACCTTC.